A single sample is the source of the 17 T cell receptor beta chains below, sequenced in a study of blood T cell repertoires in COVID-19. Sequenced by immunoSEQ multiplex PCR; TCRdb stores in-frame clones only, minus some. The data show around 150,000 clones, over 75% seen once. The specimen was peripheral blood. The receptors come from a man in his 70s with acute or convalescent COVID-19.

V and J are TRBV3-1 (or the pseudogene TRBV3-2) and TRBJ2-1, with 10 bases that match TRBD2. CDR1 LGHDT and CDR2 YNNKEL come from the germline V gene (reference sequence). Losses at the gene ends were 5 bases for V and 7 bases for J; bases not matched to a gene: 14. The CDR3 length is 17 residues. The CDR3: CASSYPELAGFPNEQFF. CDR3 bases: TGTGCCAGCAGCTACCCCGAACTAGCGGGGTTCCCAAATGAGCAGTTCTTC.

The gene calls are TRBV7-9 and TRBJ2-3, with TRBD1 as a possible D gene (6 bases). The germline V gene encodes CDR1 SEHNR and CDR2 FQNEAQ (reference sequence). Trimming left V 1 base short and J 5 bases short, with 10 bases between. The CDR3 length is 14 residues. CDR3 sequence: CASSLGGQVDTQYF. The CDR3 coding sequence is TGTGCCAGCAGCTTAGGGGGGCAGGTAGATACGCAGTATTTT.

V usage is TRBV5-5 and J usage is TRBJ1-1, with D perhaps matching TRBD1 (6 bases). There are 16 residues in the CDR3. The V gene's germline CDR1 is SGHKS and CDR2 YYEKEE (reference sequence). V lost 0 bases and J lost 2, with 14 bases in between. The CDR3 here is CASSLVPGAGNTEAFF. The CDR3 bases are TGTGCCAGCAGCTTGGTTCCAGGGGCTGGAAACACTGAAGCTTTCTTT.

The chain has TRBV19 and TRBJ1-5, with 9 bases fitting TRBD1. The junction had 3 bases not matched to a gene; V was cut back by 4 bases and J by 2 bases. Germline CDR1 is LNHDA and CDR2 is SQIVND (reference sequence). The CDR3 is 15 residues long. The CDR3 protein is CASSTTGGGNQPQHF. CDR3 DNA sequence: TGTGCCAGTAGTACCACAGGGGGCGGCAATCAGCCCCAGCATTTT.

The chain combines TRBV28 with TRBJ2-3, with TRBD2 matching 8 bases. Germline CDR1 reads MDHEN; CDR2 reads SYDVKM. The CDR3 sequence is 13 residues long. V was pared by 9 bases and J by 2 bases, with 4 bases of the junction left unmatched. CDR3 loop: CASSGAHTDTQYF. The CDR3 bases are TGTGCCAGTAGCGGGGCCCACACAGATACGCAGTATTTT.

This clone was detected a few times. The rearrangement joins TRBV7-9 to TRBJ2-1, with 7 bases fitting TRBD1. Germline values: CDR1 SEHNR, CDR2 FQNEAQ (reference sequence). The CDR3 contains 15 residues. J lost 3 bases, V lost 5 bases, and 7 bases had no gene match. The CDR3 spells CASSTGQAFYNEQFF. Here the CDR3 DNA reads TGTGCCAGCAGCACAGGACAGGCTTTCTACAATGAGCAGTTCTTC.

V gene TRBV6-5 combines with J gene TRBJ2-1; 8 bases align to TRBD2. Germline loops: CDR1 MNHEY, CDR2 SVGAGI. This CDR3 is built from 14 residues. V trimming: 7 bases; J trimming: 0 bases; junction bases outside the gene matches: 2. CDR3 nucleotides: TGTGCCAGCACCGGGGGGGGCTCCTACAATGAGCAGTTCTTC. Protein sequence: CASTGGGSYNEQFF.

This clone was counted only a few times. CDR3 DNA: TGTGCCAGCAGTTTAGACAGGGGGCAGGTCGAGCAGTACTTC. It is translated as CASSLDRGQVEQYF. J is TRBJ2-7 and V is TRBV27, with TRBD1 identical over 10 bases. V was pared by 2 bases and J by 6 bases, with 4 bases of the junction left unmatched. The germline gives CDR1 MNHEY, CDR2 SMNVEV (reference sequence). CDR3 length: 14 amino acids.

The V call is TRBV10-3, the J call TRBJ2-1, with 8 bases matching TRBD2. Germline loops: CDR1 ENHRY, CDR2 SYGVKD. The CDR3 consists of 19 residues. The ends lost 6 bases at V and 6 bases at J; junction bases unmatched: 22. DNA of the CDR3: TGTGCCATCAGAGTTGCGGGGGGTGTGGGGGCCAGTCGGGCCAATGAGCAGTTCTTC. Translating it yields CAIRVAGGVGASRANEQFF.

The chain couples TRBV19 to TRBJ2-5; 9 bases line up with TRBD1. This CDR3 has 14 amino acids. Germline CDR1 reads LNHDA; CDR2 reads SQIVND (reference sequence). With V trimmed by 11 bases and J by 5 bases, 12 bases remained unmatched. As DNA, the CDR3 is TGTGCCTCGGAGGACAGGGGAGCGGGGGAGACCCAGTACTTC. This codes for CASEDRGAGETQYF.

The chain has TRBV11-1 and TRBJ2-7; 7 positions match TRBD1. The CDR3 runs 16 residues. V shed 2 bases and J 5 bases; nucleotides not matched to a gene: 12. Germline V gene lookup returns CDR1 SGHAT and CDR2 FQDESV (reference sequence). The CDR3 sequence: CASSLRRQGLVHEQYF. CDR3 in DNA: TGTGCCAGCAGCTTACGCAGACAGGGATTGGTCCACGAGCAGTACTTC.

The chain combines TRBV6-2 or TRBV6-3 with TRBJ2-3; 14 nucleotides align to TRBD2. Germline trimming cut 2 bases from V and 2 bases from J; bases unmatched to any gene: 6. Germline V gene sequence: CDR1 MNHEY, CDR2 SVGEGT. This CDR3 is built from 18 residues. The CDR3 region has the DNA TGTGCCAGCAGTTACGGCTGGACTAGCGGGAGGATCACAGATACGCAGTATTTT. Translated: CASSYGWTSGRITDTQYF.

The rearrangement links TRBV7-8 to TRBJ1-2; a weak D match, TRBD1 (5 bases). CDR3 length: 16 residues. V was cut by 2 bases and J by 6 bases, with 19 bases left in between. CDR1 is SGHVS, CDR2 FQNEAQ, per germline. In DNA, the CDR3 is TGTGCCAGCAGCTTAAGAATGGGGCAGGGACTTCATGGCTACACCTTC. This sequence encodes CASSLRMGQGLHGYTF.

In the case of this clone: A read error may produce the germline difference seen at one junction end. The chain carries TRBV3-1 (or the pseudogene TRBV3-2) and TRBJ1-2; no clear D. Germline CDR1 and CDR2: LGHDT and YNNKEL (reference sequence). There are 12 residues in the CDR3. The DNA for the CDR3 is TGTGCCAGCAGCCAGTCTGACGGGGTCCTTTCCTTC. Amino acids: CASSQSDGVLSF.

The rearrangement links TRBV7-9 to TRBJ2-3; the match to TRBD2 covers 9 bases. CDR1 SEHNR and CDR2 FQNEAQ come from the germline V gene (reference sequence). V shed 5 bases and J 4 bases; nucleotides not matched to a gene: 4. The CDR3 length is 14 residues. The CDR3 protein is CASSQGLAADTQYF. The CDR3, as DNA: TGTGCCAGCAGCCAGGGACTAGCCGCAGATACGCAGTATTTT.

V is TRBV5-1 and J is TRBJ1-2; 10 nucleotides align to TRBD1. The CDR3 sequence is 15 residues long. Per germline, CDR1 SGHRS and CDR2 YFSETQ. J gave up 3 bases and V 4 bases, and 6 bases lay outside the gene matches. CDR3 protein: CASSPGGTGDYGYTF. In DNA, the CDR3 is TGCGCCAGCAGCCCTGGTGGGACAGGGGACTATGGCTACACCTTC.

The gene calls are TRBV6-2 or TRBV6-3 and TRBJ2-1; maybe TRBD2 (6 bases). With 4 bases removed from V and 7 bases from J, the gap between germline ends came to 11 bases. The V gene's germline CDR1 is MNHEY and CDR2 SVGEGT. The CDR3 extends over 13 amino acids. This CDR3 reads CASSSGRANEQFF. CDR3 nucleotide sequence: TGTGCCAGCAGTTCCGGGAGAGCGAATGAGCAGTTCTTC.